This is a list of T cell receptor beta chains from one sample in a study of post-analysis software for immune sequencing data. In TCRdb, the PCR reads were re-called with MiXCR into one record per CDR3 protein. The sample yields hundreds of thousands of distinct CDR3 sequences, 44% seen once. Sequencing was performed on blood. These receptors all come from a girl aged 5 to 17 with multiple sclerosis. The CDR3 runs from the conserved cysteine through the conserved F or W. Fields, in order: V gene, D gene, clone size, CDR3 length, J gene, CDR3 protein, CDR3 DNA. A D gene is named only where the DNA matches it firmly. The listing skips clone size in some rows; elsewhere it reads once, few, many or a size class.

>TRBV10-3|-|few|16|TRBJ2-1
CAISSEGLARWIEQFF
TGTGCCATCAGTTCAGAGGGGCTAGCTCGGTGGATTGAGCAGTTCTTC
>TRBV2|-|-|13|TRBJ2-5
CASSEGRQETQYF
TGTGCCAGCAGTGAAGGCAGACAAGAGACCCAGTACTTC
>TRBV5-1|-|few|17|TRBJ2-7
CASSLGRAGSVSYEQYF
TGCGCCAGCAGCTTGGGAAGAGCGGGTAGCGTCTCCTACGAGCAGTACTTC
>TRBV5-1|TRBD1|-|15|TRBJ2-1
CASSVGTDYYNEQFF
TGCGCCAGCAGCGTAGGGACAGACTACTACAATGAGCAGTTCTTC
>TRBV7-2|-|-|16|TRBJ1-5
CASSLKHSYSNQPQHF
TGTGCCAGCAGCCTAAAACATTCTTATAGCAATCAGCCCCAGCATTTT
>TRBV12-3/TRBV12-4|-|-|15|TRBJ2-1
CASSLGALPYNEQFF
TGTGCCAGCAGTTTAGGAGCCCTACCCTACAATGAGCAGTTCTTC
>TRBV15|-|-|18|TRBJ1-4
CATSGTGAGIEVGEKLFF
TGTGCCACCAGCGGTACCGGGGCCGGCATCGAGGTTGGTGAAAAACTGTTTTTT
>TRBV2|-|once|13|TRBJ1-6
CASSTLRNSPLHF
TGTGCCAGCAGTACGTTAAGAAATTCACCCCTCCACTTT
>TRBV5-5|-|-|14|TRBJ2-7
CASSFLLVGYEQYF
TGTGCCAGCAGCTTTTTACTAGTTGGTTACGAGCAGTACTTC
>TRBV24-1|TRBD1|-|14|TRBJ2-7
CATSDSGQGYEQYF
TGTGCCACCAGTGACTCGGGACAGGGCTACGAGCAGTACTTC
>TRBV12-3/TRBV12-4|TRBD1|once|15|TRBJ1-5
CATSLMGQGDQPQHF
TGTGCCACCAGTTTGATGGGTCAGGGGGATCAGCCCCAGCATTTT